This T cell receptor (beta chain) was captured in a study of blood T cells in healthy people across ages. Study-level points and caveats: Per million T cells, TCR beta diversity dropped roughly linearly as age increased. A strong correlation was seen between TCR beta diversity and naive T cell percentage.

The use of a sample-barcoded 5' primer and a J-beta primer mix characterized a second PCR of roughly 6 to 11 cycles. TCRdb redid the calling of the 5' RACE reads with MiXCR, one entry per CDR3 protein. The sample carries 1.5 million to 2 million distinct CDR3 sequences, approximately 28% recorded once. As to this clonotype: Its antigen is unidentified.

This CDR3 spans 17 amino acids. The V gene lost 5 bases and the J gene lost 5 bases, with 24 bases spanning the gap. Germline V gives CDR1 PRHDT, CDR2 FYEKMQ (reference sequence). This receptor was identified in a woman in her 30s in good health. The chain links TRBV13 to TRBJ2-5, with D possibly called TRBD1 or TRBD2 (5 bases each). The sample was blood. Here the CDR3 reads CASSQAGAVGPQETQYF. As DNA, the CDR3 is TGTGCCAGCAGCCAGGCCGGGGCTGTCGGTCCCCAGGAGACCCAGTACTTC. Drawing the rest from reference TRBV13 and TRBJ2-5, the complete variable domain is AAGVIQSPRHLIKEKRETATLKCYPIPRHDTVYWYQQGPGQDPQFLISFYEKMQSDKGSIPDRFSAQQFSDYHSELNMSSLELGDSALYFCASSQAGAVGPQETQYFGPGTRLLVL.